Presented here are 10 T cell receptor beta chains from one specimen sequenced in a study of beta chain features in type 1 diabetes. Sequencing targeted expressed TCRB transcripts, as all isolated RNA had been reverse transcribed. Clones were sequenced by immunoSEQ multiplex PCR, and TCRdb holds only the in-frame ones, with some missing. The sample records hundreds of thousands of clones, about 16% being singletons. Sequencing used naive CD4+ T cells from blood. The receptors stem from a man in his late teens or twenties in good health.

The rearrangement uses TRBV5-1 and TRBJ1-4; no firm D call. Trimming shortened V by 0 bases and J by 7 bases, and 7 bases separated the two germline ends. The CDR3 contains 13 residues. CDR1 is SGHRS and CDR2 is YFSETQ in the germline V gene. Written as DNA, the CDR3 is TGCGCCAGCAGCTTGGGGGAGGTTGAAAAACTGTTTTTT. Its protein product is CASSLGEVEKLFF.

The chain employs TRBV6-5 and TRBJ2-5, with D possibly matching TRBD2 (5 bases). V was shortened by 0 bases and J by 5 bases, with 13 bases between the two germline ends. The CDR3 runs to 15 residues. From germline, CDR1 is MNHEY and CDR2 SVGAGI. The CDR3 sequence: CASSYSNGGGETQYF. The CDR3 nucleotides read TGTGCCAGCAGTTACTCGAACGGAGGCGGGGAGACCCAGTACTTC.

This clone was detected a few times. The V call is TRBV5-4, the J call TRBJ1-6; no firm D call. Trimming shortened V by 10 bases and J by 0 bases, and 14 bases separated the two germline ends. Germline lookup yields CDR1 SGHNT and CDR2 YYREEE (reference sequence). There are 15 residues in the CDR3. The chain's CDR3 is CAFSAESSYNSPLHF. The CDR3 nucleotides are TGTGCCTTTAGCGCAGAGAGCTCCTATAATTCACCCCTCCACTTT.

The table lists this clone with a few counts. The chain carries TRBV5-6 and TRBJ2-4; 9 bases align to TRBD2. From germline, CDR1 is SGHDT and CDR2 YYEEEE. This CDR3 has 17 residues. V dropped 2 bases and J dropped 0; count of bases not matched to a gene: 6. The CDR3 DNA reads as TGTGCCAGCAGCTTTAGCGGGAGAGCTTTAGCCAAAAACATTCAGTACTTC. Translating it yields CASSFSGRALAKNIQYF.

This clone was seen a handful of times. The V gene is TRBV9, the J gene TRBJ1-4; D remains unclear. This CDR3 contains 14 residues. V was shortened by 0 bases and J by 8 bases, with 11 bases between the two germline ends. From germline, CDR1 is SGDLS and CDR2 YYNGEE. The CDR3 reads CASSVGTKAEKLFF. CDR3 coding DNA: TGTGCCAGCAGCGTAGGGACTAAAGCCGAAAAACTGTTTTTT.

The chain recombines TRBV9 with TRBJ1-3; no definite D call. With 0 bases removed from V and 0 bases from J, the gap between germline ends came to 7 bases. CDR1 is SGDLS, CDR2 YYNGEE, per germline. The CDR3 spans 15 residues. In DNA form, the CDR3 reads TGTGCCAGCAGCGTAGAGCTGATCTCTGGAAACACCATATATTTT. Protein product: CASSVELISGNTIYF. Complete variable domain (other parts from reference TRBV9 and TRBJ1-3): DSGVTQTPKHLITATGQRVTLRCSPRSGDLSVYWYQQSLDQGLQFLIQYYNGEERAKGNILERFSAQQFPDLHSELNLSSLELGDSALYFCASSVELISGNTIYFGEGSWLTVV.

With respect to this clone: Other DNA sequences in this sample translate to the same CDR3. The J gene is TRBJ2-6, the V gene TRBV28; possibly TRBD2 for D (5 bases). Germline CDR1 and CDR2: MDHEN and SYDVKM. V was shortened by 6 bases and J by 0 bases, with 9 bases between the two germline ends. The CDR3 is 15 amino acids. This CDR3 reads CASSGGSSGANVLTF. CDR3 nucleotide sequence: TGTGCCAGCAGCGGTGGGAGCTCTGGGGCCAACGTCCTGACTTTC.

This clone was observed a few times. CDR3 sequence: CATSRDLTRGARGEQFF. CDR3 DNA: TGTGCCACCAGCAGAGATCTAACTCGCGGGGCCCGAGGTGAGCAGTTCTTC. The chain has TRBV15 and TRBJ2-1, with D tentatively TRBD2 (6 bases). Germline lookup yields CDR1 LNHNV and CDR2 YYDKDF (reference sequence). Trimming cost V 0 bases and J 9 bases, with 21 bases left between them. The length of the CDR3 is 17 residues.

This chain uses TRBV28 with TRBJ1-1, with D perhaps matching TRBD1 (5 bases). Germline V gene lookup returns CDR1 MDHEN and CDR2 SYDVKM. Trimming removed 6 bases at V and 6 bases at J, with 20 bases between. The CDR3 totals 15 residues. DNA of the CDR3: TGTGCCAGCAGACCCCCGGGCAGGGTGATTTCTGAAGCTTTCTTT. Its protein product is CASRPPGRVISEAFF.

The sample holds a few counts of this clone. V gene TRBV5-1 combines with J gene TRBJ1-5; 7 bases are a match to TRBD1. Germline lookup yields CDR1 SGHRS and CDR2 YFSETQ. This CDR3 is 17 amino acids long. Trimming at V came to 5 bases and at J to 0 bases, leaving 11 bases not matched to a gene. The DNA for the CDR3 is TGCGCCAGCAGAGGAGGGACAGATAACCTTAGCAATCAGCCCCAGCATTTT. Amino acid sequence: CASRGGTDNLSNQPQHF.